This T cell receptor (beta chain) is from a study of PD-L1 blockade in urothelial cancer. Study results and limitations: Durable benefit accompanied greater 3-week expansion of tumor-associated blood clones.

For this clone: Its matching antigen is unknown.

Synthetic templates analogous to TCR were spiked into all PCRs individually. The repertoire was sequenced with immunoSEQ multiplex PCR; TCRdb's copy has only in-frame clones and lacks some. The sample records about 70,000 clones, less than 90% being singletons. This CDR3 spans 12 amino acids. V lost 7 bases and J 6 bases, leaving 10 bases between the germline ends. The germline gives CDR1 MDHEN, CDR2 SYDVKM. The sample in question was PBMCs, obtained around atezolizumab (anti-PD-L1) treatment. This chain links TRBV28 with TRBJ1-5, with D possibly being TRBD1 (5 bases). The clonotype comes from a man between 65 and 85 years old with urothelial cancer. This chain's CDR3 is CASTTQGQPQHF. The DNA of the CDR3 is TGTGCCAGCACCACTCAGGGTCAGCCCCAGCATTTT.